The entry that follows covers one T cell receptor (beta chain) sequence. The antigen is unknown. A second PCR of about 6 to 11 cycles used a sample-barcoded 5' primer and a J-beta primer mix. Each CDR3 protein gets one entry after TCRdb re-called the 5' RACE reads with MiXCR. The repertoire holds 1.5 million to 1.9 million distinct CDR3 sequences, with about 42% as singletons. This sample is drawn from a study of blood T cells in healthy people across ages. Findings of the study overall: The fall in TCR beta diversity per million T cells was roughly linear with age.

Input material: blood. The origin of this receptor is a woman between 18 and 29 years old in good health.

CDR3 amino acids: CSVGQEPYEQYF. The CDR3 bases are TGCAGCGTTGGGCAGGAACCCTACGAGCAGTACTTC. This chain connects TRBV29-1 to TRBJ2-7, with no clear D. The CDR3 consists of 12 residues. Trimming pared 4 bases from V and 2 bases from J, leaving 9 bases between. CDR1 is SQVTM, CDR2 ANQGSEA, per germline.